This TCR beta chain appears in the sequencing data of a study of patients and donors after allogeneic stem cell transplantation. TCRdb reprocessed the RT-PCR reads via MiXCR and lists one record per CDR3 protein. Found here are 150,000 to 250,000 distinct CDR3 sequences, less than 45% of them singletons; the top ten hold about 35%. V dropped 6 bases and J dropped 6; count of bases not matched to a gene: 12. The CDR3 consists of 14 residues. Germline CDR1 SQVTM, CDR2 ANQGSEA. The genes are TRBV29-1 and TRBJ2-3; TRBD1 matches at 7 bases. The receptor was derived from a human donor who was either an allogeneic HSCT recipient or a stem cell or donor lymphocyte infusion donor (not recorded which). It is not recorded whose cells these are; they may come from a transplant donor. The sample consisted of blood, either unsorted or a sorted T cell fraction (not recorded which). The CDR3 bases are TGCAGCGTCGAGAATCCGGGGACAGCGGATACGCAGTATTTT. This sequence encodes CSVENPGTADTQYF.